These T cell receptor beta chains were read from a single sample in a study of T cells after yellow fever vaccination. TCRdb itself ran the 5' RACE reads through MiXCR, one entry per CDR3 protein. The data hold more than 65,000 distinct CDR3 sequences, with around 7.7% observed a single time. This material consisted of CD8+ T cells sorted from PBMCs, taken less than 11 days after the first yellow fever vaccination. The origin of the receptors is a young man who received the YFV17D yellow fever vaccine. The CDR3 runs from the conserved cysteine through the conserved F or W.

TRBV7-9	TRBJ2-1	CASSLPITAGVINEQFF
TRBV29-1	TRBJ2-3	CSVEEARTGGSYTQYF
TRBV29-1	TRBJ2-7	CSVEDLRYEQYF
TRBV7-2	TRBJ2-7	CASSLGGFYEQYF
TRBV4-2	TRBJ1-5	CASSAGTTNQPQHF
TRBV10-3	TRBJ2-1	CAISVADREFNEQFF
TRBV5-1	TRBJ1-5	CASSPEPGSNQPQHF
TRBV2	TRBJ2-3	CAFRIGLADASSTDTQYF
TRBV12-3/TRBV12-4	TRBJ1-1	CASRPGQNTEAFF
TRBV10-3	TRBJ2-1	CAISESQGTYNEQFF
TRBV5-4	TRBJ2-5	CASSPQGAWETQYF
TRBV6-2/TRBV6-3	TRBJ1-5	CASAGQGVFQPQHF
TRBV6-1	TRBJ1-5	CASSENLVGYSNQPQHF
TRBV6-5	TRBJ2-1	CASSYLARGYNEQFF
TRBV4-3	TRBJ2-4	CASSQSSSPNIQYF
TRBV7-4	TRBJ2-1	CACQSGGRHYNEQFF
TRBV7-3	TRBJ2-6	CASSVGPHSGANVLTF
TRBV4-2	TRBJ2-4	CASSQEGLAEFQYF
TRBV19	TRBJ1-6	CASPWKGRGQNNSPLHF
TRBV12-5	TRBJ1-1	CASGLNEGGAAEAFF
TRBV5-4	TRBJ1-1	CASSFGGAEAFF
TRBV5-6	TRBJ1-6	CASSLGLWNSPLHF
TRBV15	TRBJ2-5	CATSQGGGIQETQYF
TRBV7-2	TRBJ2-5	CASSLGESSSGETQYF
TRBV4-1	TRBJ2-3	CASSQERDTQYF
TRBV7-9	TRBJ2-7	CASSFAPPTGEQYF
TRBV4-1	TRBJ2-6	CASSPAHRSGANVLTF
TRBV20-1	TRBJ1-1	CSAHTNRGSRGFF
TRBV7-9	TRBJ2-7	CASSLSSTEQYF